Below, 8 T cell receptor beta chains from the same sample are listed, as sequenced in a study of blood T cell repertoires in COVID-19. Repertoires were generated with immunoSEQ multiplex PCR, while TCRdb's copy carries only in-frame clones and drops some. The profile shows more than 200,000 clones, roughly 82% of them singletons. Sequenced: peripheral blood. These receptors all stem from an elderly woman with active or convalescent COVID-19.

The chain combines TRBV5-6 with TRBJ2-1; TRBD2 matches at 7 bases. The CDR3 sequence is 15 residues long. V lost 2 bases and J lost 1; bases outside the gene matches: 3. Germline assignment: CDR1 SGHDT and CDR2 YYEEEE. CDR3 region: CASSFGGGSYNEQFF. The DNA of the CDR3 is TGTGCCAGCAGCTTCGGGGGAGGGTCCTACAATGAGCAGTTCTTC.

The chain combines TRBV28 with TRBJ2-3; 12 bases are shared with TRBD2. Trimming at V came to 2 bases and at J to 7 bases, leaving 7 bases not matched to a gene. The germline gives CDR1 MDHEN, CDR2 SYDVKM. This CDR3 comprises 16 residues. CDR3 sequence (DNA): TGTGCCAGCAGTTTAGGTGGACTAGCGGGATTGAATACGCAGTATTTT. As protein: CASSLGGLAGLNTQYF.

V usage is TRBV7-9 and J usage is TRBJ1-1; D ambiguous. This CDR3 contains 14 residues. Looked up from germline, CDR1 is SEHNR and CDR2 is FQNEAQ (reference sequence). Deletions cut 1 base from V and 0 bases from J, with 6 bases between. The CDR3 DNA reads as TGTGCCAGCAGCTTAGGGGAGGTGAACACTGAAGCTTTCTTT. Encoded protein: CASSLGEVNTEAFF.

The V call is TRBV5-1, the J call TRBJ2-7; tentatively, D is TRBD1 (6 bases). V lost 4 bases to trimming and J lost 2 bases, with 16 bases between them. The CDR3 spans 15 residues. Per germline, CDR1 SGHRS and CDR2 YFSETQ. The DNA of the CDR3 is TGCGCCAGCAGCCCCTCGACAGGAGGACCCTACGAGCAGTACTTC. It yields the protein CASSPSTGGPYEQYF.

The chain couples TRBV25-1 to TRBJ1-6; 7 bases are a match to TRBD1. This CDR3 contains 13 residues. The J segment lost 7 bases and the V segment lost 7 bases, leaving 4 bases of the junction unmatched. The V gene's germline CDR1 is MGHDK and CDR2 SYGVNS. The CDR3 spells CASNRDRNSPLHF. The CDR3, as DNA: TGTGCCAGCAATAGGGACAGAAATTCACCCCTCCACTTT. The full variable domain, in which reference TRBV25-1 and TRBJ1-6 provide the parts outside the CDR3, is EADIYQTPRYLVIGTGKKITLECSQTMGHDKMYWYQQDPGMELHLIHYSYGVNSTEKGDLSSESTVSRIRTEHFPLTLESARPSHTSQYLCASNRDRNSPLHFGNGTRLTVT.

V is TRBV24-1 and J is TRBJ2-1; 7 bases line up with TRBD1. The V gene end was trimmed by 1 base and the J gene end by 4 bases; junction bases not matched to a gene: 3. This CDR3 comprises 15 residues. The germline gives CDR1 KGHDR, CDR2 SFDVKD. The CDR3 DNA reads as TGTGCCACCAGTGATTTTAGGGACAGTTACAATGAGCAGTTCTTC. Amino acid sequence: CATSDFRDSYNEQFF.

The rearrangement joins TRBV6-1 to TRBJ1-6; D remains ambiguous. In germline, CDR1 is MNHNS, CDR2 SASEGT. This CDR3 region has 17 residues. Trimming removed 1 base at V and 0 bases at J, with 10 bases between. This chain's CDR3 is CASSEENKSSYNSPLHF. DNA for the CDR3: TGTGCCAGCAGTGAAGAAAATAAGAGCTCCTATAATTCACCCCTCCACTTT.

CDR3 in DNA: TGTGCCACCAGTGAGACAGGGGGCGGTGAGACCCAGTACTTC. It yields the protein CATSETGGGETQYF. The V call is TRBV24-1, the J call TRBJ2-5; 10 bases match TRBD1. Germline CDR1 is KGHDR and CDR2 is SFDVKD. This CDR3 spans 14 amino acids. Trimming took 4 bases from V and 5 from J; bases not matched to a gene: 3.